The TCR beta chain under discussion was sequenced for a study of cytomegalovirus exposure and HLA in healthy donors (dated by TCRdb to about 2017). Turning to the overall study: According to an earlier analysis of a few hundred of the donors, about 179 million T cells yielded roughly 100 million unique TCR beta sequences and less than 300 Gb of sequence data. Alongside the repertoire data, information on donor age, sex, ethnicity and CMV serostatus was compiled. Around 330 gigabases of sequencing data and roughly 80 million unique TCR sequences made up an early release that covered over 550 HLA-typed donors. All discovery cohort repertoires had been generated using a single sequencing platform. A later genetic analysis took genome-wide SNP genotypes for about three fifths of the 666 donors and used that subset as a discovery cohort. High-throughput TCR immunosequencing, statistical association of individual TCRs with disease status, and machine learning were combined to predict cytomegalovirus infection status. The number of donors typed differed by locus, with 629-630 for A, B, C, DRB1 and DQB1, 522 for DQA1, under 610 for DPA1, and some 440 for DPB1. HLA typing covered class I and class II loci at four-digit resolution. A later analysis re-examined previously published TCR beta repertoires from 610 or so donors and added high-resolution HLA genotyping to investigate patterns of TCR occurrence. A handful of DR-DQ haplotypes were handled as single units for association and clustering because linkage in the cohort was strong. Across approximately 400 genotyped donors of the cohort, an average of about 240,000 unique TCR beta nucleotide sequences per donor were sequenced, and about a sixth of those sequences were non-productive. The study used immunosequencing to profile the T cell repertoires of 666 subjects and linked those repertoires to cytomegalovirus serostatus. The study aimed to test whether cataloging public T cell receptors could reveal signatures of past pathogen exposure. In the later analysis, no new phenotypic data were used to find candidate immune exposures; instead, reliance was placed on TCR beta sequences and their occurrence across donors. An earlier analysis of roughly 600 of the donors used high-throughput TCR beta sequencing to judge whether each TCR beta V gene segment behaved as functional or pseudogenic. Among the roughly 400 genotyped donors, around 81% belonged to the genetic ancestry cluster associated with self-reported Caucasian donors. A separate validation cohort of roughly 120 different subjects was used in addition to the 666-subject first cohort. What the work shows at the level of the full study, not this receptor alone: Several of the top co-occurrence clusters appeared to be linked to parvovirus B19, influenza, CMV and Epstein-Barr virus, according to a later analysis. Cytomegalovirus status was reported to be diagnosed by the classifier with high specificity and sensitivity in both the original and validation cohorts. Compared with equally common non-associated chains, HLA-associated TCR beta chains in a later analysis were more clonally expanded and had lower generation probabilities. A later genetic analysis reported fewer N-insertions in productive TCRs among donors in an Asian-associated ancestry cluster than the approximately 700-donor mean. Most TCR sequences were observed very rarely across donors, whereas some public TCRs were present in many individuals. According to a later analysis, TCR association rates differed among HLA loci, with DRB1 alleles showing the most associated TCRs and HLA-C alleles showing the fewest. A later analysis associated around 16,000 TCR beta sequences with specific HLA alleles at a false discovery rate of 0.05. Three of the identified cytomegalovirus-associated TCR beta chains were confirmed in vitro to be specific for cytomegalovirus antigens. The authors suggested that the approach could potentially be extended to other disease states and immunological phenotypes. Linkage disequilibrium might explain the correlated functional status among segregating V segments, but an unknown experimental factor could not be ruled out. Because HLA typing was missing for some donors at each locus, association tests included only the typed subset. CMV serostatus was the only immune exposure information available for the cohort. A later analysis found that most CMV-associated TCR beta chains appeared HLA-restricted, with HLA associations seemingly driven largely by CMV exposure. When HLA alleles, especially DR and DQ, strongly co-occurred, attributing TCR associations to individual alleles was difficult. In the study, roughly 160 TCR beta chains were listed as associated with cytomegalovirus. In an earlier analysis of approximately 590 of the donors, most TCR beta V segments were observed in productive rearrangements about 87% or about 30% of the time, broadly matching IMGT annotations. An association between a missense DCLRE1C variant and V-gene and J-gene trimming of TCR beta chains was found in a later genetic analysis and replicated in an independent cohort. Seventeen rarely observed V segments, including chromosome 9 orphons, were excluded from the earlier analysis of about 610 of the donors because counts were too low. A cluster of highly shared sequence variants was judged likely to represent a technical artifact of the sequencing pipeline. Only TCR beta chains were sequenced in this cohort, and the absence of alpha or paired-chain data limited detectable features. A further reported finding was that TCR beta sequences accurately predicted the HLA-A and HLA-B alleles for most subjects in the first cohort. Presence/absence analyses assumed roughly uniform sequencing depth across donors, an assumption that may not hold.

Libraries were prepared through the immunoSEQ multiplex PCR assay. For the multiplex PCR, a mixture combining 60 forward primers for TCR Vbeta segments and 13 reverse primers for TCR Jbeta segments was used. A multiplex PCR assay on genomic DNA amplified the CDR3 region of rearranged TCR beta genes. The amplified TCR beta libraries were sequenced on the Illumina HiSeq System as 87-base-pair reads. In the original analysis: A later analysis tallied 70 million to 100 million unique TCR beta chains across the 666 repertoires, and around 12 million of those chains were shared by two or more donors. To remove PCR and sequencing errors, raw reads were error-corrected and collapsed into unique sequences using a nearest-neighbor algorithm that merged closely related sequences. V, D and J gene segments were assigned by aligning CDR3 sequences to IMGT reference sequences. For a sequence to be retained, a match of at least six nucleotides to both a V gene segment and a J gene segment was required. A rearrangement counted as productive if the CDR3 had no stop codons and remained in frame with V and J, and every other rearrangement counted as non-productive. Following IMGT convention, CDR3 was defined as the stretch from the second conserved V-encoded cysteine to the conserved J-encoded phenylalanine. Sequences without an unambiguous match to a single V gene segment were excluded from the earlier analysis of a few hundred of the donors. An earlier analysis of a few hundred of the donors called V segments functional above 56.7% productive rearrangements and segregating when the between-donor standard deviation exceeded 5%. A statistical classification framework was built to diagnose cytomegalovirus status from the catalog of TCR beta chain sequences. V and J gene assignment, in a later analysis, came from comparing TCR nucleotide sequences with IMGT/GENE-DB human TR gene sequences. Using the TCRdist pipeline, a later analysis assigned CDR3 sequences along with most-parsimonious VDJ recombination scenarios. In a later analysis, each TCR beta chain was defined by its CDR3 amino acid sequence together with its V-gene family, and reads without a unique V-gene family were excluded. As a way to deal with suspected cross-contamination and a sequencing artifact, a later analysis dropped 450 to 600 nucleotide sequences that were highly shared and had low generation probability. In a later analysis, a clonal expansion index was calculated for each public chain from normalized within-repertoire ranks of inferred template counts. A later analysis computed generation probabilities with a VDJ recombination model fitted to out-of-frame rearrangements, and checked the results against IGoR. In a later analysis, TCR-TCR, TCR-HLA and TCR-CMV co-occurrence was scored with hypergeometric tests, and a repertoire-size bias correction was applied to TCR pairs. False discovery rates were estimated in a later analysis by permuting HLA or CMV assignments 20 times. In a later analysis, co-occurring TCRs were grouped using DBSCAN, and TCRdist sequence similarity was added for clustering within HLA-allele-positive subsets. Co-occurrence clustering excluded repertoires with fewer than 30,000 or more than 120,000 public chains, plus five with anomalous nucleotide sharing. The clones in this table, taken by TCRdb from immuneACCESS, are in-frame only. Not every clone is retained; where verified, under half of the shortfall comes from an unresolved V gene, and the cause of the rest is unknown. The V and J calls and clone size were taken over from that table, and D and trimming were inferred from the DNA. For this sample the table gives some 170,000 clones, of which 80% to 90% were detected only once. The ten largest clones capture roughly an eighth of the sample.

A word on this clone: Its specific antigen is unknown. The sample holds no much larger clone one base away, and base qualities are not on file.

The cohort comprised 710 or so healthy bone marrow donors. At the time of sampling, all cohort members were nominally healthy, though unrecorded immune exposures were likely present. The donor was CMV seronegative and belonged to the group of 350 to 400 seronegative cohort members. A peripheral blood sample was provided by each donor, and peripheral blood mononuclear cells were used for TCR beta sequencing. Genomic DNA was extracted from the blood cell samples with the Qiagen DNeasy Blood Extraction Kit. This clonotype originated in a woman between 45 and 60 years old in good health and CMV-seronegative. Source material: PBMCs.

The CDR3 sequence is CASSASGSPYEQYF. The DNA sequence is TGTGCCAGCAGTGCGTCAGGGTCGCCCTACGAGCAGTACTTC. The V and J genes are TRBV2 and TRBJ2-7; TRBD1 is a weak D gene call, 5 bases matching. The germline V gene provides CDR1 SNHLY and CDR2 FYNNEI. At the junction V is shortened by 4 bases and J by 2 bases, with 12 bases in between. The CDR3 starts with the cysteine, ends with the phenylalanine, and has 14 residues. Just CDR3 DNA is preserved here, 42 bases in frame from base 1.